These 8 T cell receptor beta chains were all obtained from the same sample, sequenced in a study of blood T cells in healthy people across ages. The authors ran a second PCR of 7 to 11 cycles using a sample-barcoded 5' primer and a J-beta primer mix. TCRdb called the 5' RACE reads again in MiXCR, with one record for every CDR3 protein. In the table there are about 930,000 distinct CDR3 sequences, 25% to 30% of which are singletons. The same specimen was also included in a second study, on T cells of mothers and their children.

Material for sequencing was blood. These receptors all come from a woman in her thirties or forties in good health.

This chain links TRBV20-1 with TRBJ2-7; 7 bases are shared with TRBD1. J gave up 6 bases and V 0 bases, and 8 bases lay outside the gene matches. Germline CDR1 reads DFQATT; CDR2 reads SNEGSKA (reference sequence). The CDR3 length is 14 residues. CDR3 in amino acids: CSARDRDRVIEQYF. The CDR3 nucleotides are TGCAGTGCTAGAGATCGGGACAGAGTAATCGAGCAGTACTTC.

The table lists this clonotype with many counts. This chain uses TRBV9 with TRBJ2-7, with 10 bases fitting TRBD1. Per the germline V gene, CDR1 is SGDLS and CDR2 is YYNGEE. The CDR3 runs to 15 residues. The ends lost 3 bases at V and 5 bases at J; junction bases unmatched: 8. CDR3 loop: CASSEGQGYFHEQYF. The CDR3 DNA reads as TGTGCCAGCAGCGAGGGACAGGGGTATTTCCACGAGCAGTACTTC.

As concerns this clonotype: A much larger clonotype is one base distant, so this may be a read error. CDR3 nucleotides: TGTGCCAGCAGCACTGCTAGCGGGGGGGTTAGCTCCTACAATGAGCAGTTCTTC. Its translation: CASSTASGGVSSYNEQFF. V gene TRBV7-2 combines with J gene TRBJ2-1; 12 bases are shared with TRBD2. V lost 5 bases, J lost 0 bases, and 8 bases stayed unmatched. Germline CDR1 is SGHTA and CDR2 is FQGNSA. The CDR3 spans 18 residues.

This clonotype appeared many times. This sequence joins TRBV5-1 and TRBJ2-1; no clear D gene. The V end lost 0 bases, the J end lost 5 bases, and 12 bases lay between the germline ends. The CDR3 extends over 15 amino acids. Per the germline V gene, CDR1 is SGHRS and CDR2 is YFSETQ. CDR3 residues: CASSLDTANHNEQFF. The CDR3, as DNA: TGCGCCAGCAGCTTGGATACTGCTAATCACAATGAGCAGTTCTTC.

The V gene is TRBV14, the J gene TRBJ1-4; D gene ambiguous. CDR1 and CDR2 from the germline V gene are SGHDN and FVKESK. The CDR3 is made up of 15 amino acids. The V end was cut by 0 bases, the J end by 4 bases, with 9 bases between. The CDR3 coding sequence is TGTGCCAGCAGCCAAGATTGGACGTATAATGAAAAACTGTTTTTT. It codes for CASSQDWTYNEKLFF.

In this sample, this clonotype turned up a few times. The chain carries TRBV10-3 and TRBJ2-5; D may be TRBD2 (6 bases). V lost 6 bases, J lost 11 bases, and 19 bases lay in between. Germline assignment: CDR1 ENHRY and CDR2 SYGVKD. The CDR3 loop spans 13 amino acids. The CDR3 here is CAISGGLMNEQYF. The DNA for the CDR3 is TGTGCCATCAGCGGAGGGTTGATGAATGAGCAGTACTTC.

The chain links TRBV5-1 to TRBJ1-2; a weak D match, TRBD1 (6 bases). CDR1 SGHRS and CDR2 YFSETQ come from the germline V gene. V was cut by 1 base and J by 3 bases, with 10 bases left in between. This CDR3 is 14 amino acids long. The CDR3 here is CASSLSGADYGYTF. Written as DNA, the CDR3 is TGCGCCAGCAGCTTGTCGGGGGCCGACTATGGCTACACCTTC.

The chain is built from TRBV5-1 and TRBJ1-6, with 10 bases aligning to TRBD1. V dropped 0 bases and J dropped 10; count of bases not matched to a gene: 7. This CDR3 comprises 16 residues. Per germline, CDR1 SGHRS and CDR2 YFSETQ. This CDR3 is CASSLGRDRGGSPLHF. For the CDR3, the DNA is TGCGCCAGCAGCTTGGGTAGGGACAGGGGAGGCTCACCCCTCCACTTT.